A selection of T cell receptor beta chains follows, all from one sample in a study of T cell responses to AZD1222 COVID-19 vaccine. TCRdb keeps only in-frame clones here, not all; method: immunoSEQ multiplex PCR. The table lists 70,000 or so clones, about nine tenths of them singletons. Specimen: peripheral blood, collected on day 0 of AZD1222 vaccination. The receptors derive from an adult in good health. CDR3s include the opening cysteine and the closing phenylalanine or tryptophan. The D gene is left open where the match is weak. A clone size is listed for some rows: how often the clone was seen (once, few, many), or a class if it is expanded.

CDR3 protein,CDR3 DNA,J gene,V gene,D gene,clone size
CASSLGTGNYGYTF,TGCGCCAGCAGCTTGGGGACAGGGAACTATGGCTACACCTTC,TRBJ1-2,TRBV5-1,TRBD1,NA
CASSRNGGGNTIYF,TGTGCCAGCAGCCGGAATGGGGGTGGAAACACCATATATTTT,TRBJ1-3,TRBV5-4,NA,NA
CASSPLDREATEAFF,TGTGCCAGCAGTCCCCTCGACAGGGAGGCCACTGAAGCTTTCTTT,TRBJ1-1,TRBV28,TRBD1,many
CASSQGVGRGPQPQHF,TGCGCCAGCAGCCAGGGAGTGGGACGGGGACCTCAGCCCCAGCATTTT,TRBJ1-5,TRBV4-1,NA,NA
CASSPGSTGGTYEQYF,TGTGCCAGCAGCCCCGGAAGTACAGGGGGCACGTACGAGCAGTACTTC,TRBJ2-7,TRBV7-9,TRBD1,few
CASSQDHSTVNSPLHF,TGTGCCAGCAGCCAAGATCACTCGACAGTTAATTCACCCCTCCACTTT,TRBJ1-6,TRBV4-2,NA,NA
CAISEGMPSGNTIYF,TGTGCCATCAGTGAGGGCATGCCCTCTGGAAACACCATATATTTT,TRBJ1-3,TRBV10-3,NA,NA
CASGDLIRTDTQYF,TGCGCCAGTGGGGATCTTATCCGCACAGATACGCAGTATTTT,TRBJ2-3,TRBV5-1,NA,NA
CASSWTVNTEAFF,TGTGCCAGCAGCTGGACAGTGAACACTGAAGCTTTCTTT,TRBJ1-1,TRBV5-4,NA,NA
CASSFTSAMNTEAFF,TGTGCCAGCAGTTTCACATCGGCCATGAACACTGAAGCTTTCTTT,TRBJ1-1,TRBV28,NA,NA
CASSQGRQGSGNTIYF,TGCGCCAGCAGCCAAGGGCGGCAGGGTTCAGGAAACACCATATATTTT,TRBJ1-3,TRBV4-1,NA,NA
CASSHWTANTEAFF,TGTGCCAGCTCACACTGGACAGCGAACACTGAAGCTTTCTTT,TRBJ1-1,TRBV18,NA,NA
CSASPGGGIHQPQHF,TGCAGTGCTAGTCCCGGAGGGGGGATTCATCAGCCCCAGCATTTT,TRBJ1-5,TRBV20-1,NA,NA
CAISVRGYEQYF,TGTGCCATCAGTGTCCGGGGCTACGAGCAGTACTTC,TRBJ2-7,TRBV10-3,NA,NA
CASSLNARDSPLHF,TGTGCCAGCAGCTTAAATGCGAGGGATTCACCCCTCCACTTT,TRBJ1-6,TRBV7-2,NA,NA
CATSRDRGPGGYTF,TGTGCCACCAGCAGGGACAGGGGCCCCGGTGGCTACACCTTC,TRBJ1-2,TRBV15,TRBD1,NA
CASSLPNEPLHF,TGTGCCAGCAGCCTCCCTAATGAACCCCTCCACTTT,TRBJ1-6,TRBV7-8,NA,NA
CASSRGGYGYTF,TGTGCCAGCAGCCGCGGGGGTTATGGCTACACCTTC,TRBJ1-2,TRBV7-8,NA,NA
CASTLGAISNTEAFF,TGCGCCAGCACCTTGGGGGCGATAAGTAACACTGAAGCTTTCTTT,TRBJ1-1,TRBV5-1,NA,NA
CASSLRQTYNEQFF,TGTGCCAGCAGTTTACGCCAGACCTACAATGAGCAGTTCTTC,TRBJ2-1,TRBV27,NA,NA
CASSAPWGGATGELFF,TGTGCCAGCAGTGCGCCCTGGGGGGGCGCCACCGGGGAGCTGTTTTTT,TRBJ2-2,TRBV6-1,NA,NA